This T cell receptor (beta chain) was documented in a study of metastatic and nonmetastatic thyroid tumors. Across the whole study: Comparison of repertoires was carried out across blood and tumor or nodule tissue from malignant and benign thyroid patients. Points from the study as a whole: Reported TCR beta diversity, measured in blood and tumor, was significantly higher for malignant thyroid tumors than for benign nodules.

Trimming left V 9 bases short and J 0 bases short, with 12 bases between. CDR3 size: 14 residues. Germline V CDR1 and CDR2: SGHRS, YFSETQ. In the authors' workflow: A classifier of distant metastasis in papillary thyroid cancer was built from CDR3 differences (across clinicopathological groups). TCRdb re-called the PCR reads through MiXCR. These V and J calls originate from TCRdb's pipeline instead of the authors' own analysis. Among some 30,000 clones listed, approximately 10% were seen once. About this clone itself: The antigen is unknown.

The entire patient cohort was treatment-naive prior to thyroid surgery. The rearrangement uses TRBV5-1 and TRBJ2-2; D is uncertain. The sequence derives from a female donor with papillary thyroid cancer or a benign thyroid nodule (not recorded which). Some clones in this sample may be carry-over from other donors' samples. The sample comprised blood. The CDR3 nucleotides are TGCGCCACCCGAGAAATAGCGAACACCGGGGAGCTGTTTTTT. Amino acid sequence: CATREIANTGELFF.